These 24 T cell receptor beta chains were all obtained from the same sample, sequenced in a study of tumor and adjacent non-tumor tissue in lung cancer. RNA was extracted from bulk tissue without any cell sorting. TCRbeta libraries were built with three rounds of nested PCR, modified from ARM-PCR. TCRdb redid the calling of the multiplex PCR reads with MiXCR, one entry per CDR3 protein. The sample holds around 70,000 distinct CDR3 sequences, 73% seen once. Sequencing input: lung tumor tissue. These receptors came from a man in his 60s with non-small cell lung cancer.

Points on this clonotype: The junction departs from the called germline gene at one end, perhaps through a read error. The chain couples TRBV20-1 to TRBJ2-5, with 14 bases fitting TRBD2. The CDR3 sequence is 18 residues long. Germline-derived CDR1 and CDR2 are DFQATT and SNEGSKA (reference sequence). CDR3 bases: TGCAGTGCTCCGGGACTAGCGGGAGCATGGGTGGAGCAAGAGACTCAGTACTTC. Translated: CSAPGLAGAWVEQETQYF.

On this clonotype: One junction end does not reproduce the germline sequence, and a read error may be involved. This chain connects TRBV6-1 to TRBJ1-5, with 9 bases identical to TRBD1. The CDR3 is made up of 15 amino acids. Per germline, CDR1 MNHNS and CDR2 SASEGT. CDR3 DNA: TGTGCCAGTAGTGAAGCCGGGACAGGGAATCAGCCCCAGCTTTTT. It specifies CASSEAGTGNQPQLF.

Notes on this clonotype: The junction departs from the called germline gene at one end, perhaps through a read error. This chain's CDR3 is CASSFCVPSTDTEYF. In nucleotides, the CDR3 is TGTGCCAGCAGTTTTTGTGTCCCAAGCACAGATACGGAGTATTTT. This chain uses TRBV12-3 or TRBV12-4 with TRBJ2-3; D unresolved. The CDR3 runs 15 residues.

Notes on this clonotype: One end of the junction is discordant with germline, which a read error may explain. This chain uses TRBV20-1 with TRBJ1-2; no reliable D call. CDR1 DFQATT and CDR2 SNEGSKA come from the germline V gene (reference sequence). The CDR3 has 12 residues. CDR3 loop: CSADTTAYGYSF. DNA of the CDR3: TGCAGTGCGGATACGACTGCATATGGCTACAGCTTC.

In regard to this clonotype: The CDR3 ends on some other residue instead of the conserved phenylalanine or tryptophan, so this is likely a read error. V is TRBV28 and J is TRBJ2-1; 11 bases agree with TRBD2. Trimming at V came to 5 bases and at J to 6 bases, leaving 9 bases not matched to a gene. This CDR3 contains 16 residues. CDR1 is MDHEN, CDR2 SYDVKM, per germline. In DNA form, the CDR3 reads TGTGCCAGCAGTACGGCTAGCGGGAGGAAACTCAATGAGCAGTTCATC. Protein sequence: CASSTASGRKLNEQFI.

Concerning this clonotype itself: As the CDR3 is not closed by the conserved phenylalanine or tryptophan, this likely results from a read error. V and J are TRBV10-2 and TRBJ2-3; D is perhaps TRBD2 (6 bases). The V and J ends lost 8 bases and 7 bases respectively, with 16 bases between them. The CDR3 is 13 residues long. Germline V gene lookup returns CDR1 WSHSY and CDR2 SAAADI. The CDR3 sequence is CASGTREPYTQYL. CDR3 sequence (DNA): TGCGCCAGCGGAACGCGGGAACCATATACGCAGTATTTG.

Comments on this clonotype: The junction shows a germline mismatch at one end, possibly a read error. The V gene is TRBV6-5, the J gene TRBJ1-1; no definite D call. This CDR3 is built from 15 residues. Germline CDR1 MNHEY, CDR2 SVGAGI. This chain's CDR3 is CASSYSRGGGTETFF. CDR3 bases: TGTGCCAGCAGTTACTCGAGAGGAGGAGGAACTGAAACTTTCTTT.

The CDR3 DNA follows: TGTGCCAGCAGCAAAAGGTCACAGGTTATATACAATGAGCAGTTCTTC. Translation: CASSKRSQVIYNEQFF. This chain joins TRBV5-6 and TRBJ2-1; D possibly corresponds to TRBD1 (5 bases). The CDR3 is 16 residues long. CDR1 and CDR2 (germline): SGHDT, YYEEEE. Trimming took off 4 bases at V and 4 bases at J, with 18 bases between the two ends. The complete variable domain, with remaining parts taken from reference TRBV5-6 and TRBJ2-1, reads DAGVTQSPTHLIKTRGQQVTLRCSPKSGHDTVSWYQQALGQGPQFIFQYYEEEERQRGNFPDRFSGHQFPNYSSELNVNALLLGDSALYLCASSKRSQVIYNEQFFGPGTRLTVL.

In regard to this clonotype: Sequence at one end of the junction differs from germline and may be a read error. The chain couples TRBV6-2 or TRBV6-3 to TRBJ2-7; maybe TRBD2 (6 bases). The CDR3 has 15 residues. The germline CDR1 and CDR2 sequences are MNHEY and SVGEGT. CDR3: CVSSTDDGLIREQYF. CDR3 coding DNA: TGTGTCAGCAGCACTGATGACGGACTAATACGCGAGCAGTACTTC.

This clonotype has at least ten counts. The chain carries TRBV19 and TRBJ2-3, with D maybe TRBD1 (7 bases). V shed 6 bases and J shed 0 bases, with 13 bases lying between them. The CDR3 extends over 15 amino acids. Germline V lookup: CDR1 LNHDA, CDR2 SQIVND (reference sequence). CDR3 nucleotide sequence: TGTGCCAGTAGGGAGGGGACAGCCAGCACAGATACGCAGTATTTT. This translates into CASREGTASTDTQYF. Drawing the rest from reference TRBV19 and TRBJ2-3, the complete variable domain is DGGITQSPKYLFRKEGQNVTLSCEQNLNHDAMYWYRQDPGQGLRLIYYSQIVNDFQKGDIAEGYSVSREKKESFPLTVTSAQKNPTAFYLCASREGTASTDTQYFGPGTRLTVL.

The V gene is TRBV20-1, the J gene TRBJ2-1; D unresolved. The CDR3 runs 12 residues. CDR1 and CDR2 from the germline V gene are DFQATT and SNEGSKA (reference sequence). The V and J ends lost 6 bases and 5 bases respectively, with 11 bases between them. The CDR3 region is CSAIGSNNEQFF. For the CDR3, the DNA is TGCAGTGCGATAGGATCCAACAATGAGCAGTTCTTC.

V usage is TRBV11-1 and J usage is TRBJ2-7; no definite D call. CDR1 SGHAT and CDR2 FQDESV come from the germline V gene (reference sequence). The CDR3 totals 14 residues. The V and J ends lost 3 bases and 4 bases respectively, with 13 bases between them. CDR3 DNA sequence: TGTGCCAGCAGCTTTTTCTCCACCACTTACGAGCAGTACTTC. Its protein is CASSFFSTTYEQYF. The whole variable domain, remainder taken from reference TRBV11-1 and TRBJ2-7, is EAEVAQSPRYKITEKSQAVAFWCDPISGHATLYWYRQILGQGPELLVQFQDESVVDDSQLPKDRFSAERLKGVDSTLKIQPAELGDSAMYLCASSFFSTTYEQYFGPGTRLTVT.

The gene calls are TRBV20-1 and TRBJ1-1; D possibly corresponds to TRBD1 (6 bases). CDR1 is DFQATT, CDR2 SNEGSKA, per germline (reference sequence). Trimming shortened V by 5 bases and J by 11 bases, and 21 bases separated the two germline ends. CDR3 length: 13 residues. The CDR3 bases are TGCAGTGCTCGTACAGGGCGGAGCATTGAGGCTTTCTTT. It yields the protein CSARTGRSIEAFF.

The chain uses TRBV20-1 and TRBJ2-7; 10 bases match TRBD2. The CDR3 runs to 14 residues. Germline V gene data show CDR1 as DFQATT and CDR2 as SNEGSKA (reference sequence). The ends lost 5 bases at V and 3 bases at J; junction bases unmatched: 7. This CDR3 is CSAESTSGDYEQYF. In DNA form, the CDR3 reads TGCAGTGCTGAAAGTACTAGCGGGGACTACGAGCAGTACTTC.

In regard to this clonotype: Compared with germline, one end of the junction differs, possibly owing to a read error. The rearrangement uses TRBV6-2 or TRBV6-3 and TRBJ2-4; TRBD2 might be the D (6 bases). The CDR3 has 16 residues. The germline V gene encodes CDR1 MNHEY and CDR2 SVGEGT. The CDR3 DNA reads TGTGCCATCAGTCCCCTTCAGGGAGGAGCCAAAAACATTCAGTACTTC. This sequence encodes CAISPLQGGAKNIQYF.

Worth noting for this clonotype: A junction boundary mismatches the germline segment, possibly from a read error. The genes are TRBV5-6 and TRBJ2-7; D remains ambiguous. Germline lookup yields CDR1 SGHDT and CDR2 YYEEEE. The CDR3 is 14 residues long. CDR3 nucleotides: TGTGCCGGCAGCTTGCTTCGCAACAGTGCCGAGCAGTACTTC. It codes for CAGSLLRNSAEQYF.

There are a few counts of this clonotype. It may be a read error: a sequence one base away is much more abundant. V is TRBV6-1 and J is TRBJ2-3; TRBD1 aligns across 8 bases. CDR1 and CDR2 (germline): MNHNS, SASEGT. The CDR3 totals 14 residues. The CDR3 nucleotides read TGTGCCAGCAGACCGGACAGGGTATCAGATATGCAGTATTTT. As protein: CASRPDRVSDMQYF.

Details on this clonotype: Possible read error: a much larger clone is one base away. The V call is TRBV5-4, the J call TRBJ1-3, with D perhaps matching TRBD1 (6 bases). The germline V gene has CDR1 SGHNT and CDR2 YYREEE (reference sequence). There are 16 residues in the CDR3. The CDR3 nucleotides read TGTGCCAGCTGCTTGGACCCTTCAGGGGCTGGAAACACCATATATTTT. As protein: CASCLDPSGAGNTIYF.

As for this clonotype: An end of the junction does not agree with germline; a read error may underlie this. CDR3 DNA: TGTGCCGGCAGCGGACAGCGAGACTCTTGGGCCAACGTCCTGACTTTC. Residues: CAGSGQRDSWANVLTF. The V gene is TRBV5-6, the J gene TRBJ2-6; D may be TRBD1 (6 bases). Germline loops: CDR1 SGHDT, CDR2 YYEEEE. This CDR3 comprises 16 residues.

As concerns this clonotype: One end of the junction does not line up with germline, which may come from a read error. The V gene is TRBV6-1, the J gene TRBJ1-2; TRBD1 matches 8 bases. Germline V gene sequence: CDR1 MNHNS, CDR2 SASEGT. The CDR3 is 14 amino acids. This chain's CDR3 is CASSVSGGIYGYTF. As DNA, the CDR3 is TGTGCTAGCAGTGTATCAGGGGGCATCTATGGCTACACCTTC.

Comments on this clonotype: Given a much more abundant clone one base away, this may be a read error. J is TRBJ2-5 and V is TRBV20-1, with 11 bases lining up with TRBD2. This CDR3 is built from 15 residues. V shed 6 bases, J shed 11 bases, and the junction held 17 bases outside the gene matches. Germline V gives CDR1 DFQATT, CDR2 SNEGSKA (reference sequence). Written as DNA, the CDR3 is TGCAGTGCCACCAATAGCGGGAGGGCCCTTGGGACACAGTACTTC. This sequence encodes CSATNSGRALGTQYF.

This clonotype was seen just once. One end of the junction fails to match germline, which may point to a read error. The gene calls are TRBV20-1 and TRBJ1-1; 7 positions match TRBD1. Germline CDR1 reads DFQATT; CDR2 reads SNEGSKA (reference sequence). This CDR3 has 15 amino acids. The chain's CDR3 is CNARMTGLMNTEVFF. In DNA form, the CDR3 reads TGCAATGCTAGAATGACAGGGCTGATGAACACTGAAGTTTTCTTT.

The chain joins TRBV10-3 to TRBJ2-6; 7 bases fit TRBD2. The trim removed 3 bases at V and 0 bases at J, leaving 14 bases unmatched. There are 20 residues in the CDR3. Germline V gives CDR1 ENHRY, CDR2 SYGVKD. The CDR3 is CAISEHGSGGRNSGANVLTF. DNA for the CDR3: TGTGCCATCAGTGAACATGGGAGTGGCGGGAGAAACTCTGGGGCCAACGTCCTGACTTTC.

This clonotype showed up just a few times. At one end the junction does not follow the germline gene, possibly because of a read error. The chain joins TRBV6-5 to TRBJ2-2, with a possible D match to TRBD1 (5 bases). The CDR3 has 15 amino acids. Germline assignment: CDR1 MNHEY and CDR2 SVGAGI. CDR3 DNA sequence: TGTGCCAACAGTTCAACCCCGACAGTCCCAGGGGAGCTGTTTTTT. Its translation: CANSSTPTVPGELFF.